A single sample is the source of the 9 T cell receptor beta chains below, sequenced in a study of early stage breast cancer tumors. Using immunoSEQ multiplex PCR, the repertoire was profiled, and TCRdb retains in-frame clones only, with some absent. The sample records 50,000 to 65,000 clones, 75% to 95% being singletons. Sequencing input: blood. Receptors originate from a person aged 70 to 85 with breast cancer.

V usage is TRBV5-1 and J usage is TRBJ1-2, with D tentatively TRBD1 (5 bases). CDR3 length: 13 amino acids. V lost 7 bases and J lost 4, with 14 bases in between. Germline V lookup: CDR1 SGHRS, CDR2 YFSETQ. The CDR3 reads CASSTGEGYGYTF. CDR3 DNA: TGCGCCAGCTCTACGGGGGAGGGCTATGGCTACACCTTC.

CDR3 nucleotide sequence: TGTGCCAGTAGTGTCGGGACGGGACACTACGAGCAGTACTTC. It encodes CASSVGTGHYEQYF. The genes are TRBV19 and TRBJ2-7, with D tentatively TRBD1 (6 bases). CDR1 is LNHDA and CDR2 is SQIVND in the germline V gene (reference sequence). The CDR3 spans 14 residues. V was pared by 5 bases and J by 3 bases, with 14 bases between.

This sequence joins TRBV18 and TRBJ1-2, with D perhaps matching TRBD1 (5 bases). CDR3 length: 12 residues. CDR1 KGHSH and CDR2 LQKENI come from the germline V gene. V lost 6 bases, J lost 6 bases, and 11 bases lay in between. CDR3 region: CASSQGGDGYTF. The CDR3 DNA reads as TGTGCCAGCTCCCAGGGAGGCGATGGCTACACCTTC.

This chain uses TRBV19 with TRBJ2-3; D perhaps matches TRBD1 (6 bases). The V gene lost 4 bases and the J gene lost 2 bases, with 19 bases spanning the gap. Germline V gene sequence: CDR1 LNHDA, CDR2 SQIVND (reference sequence). The CDR3 is made up of 17 amino acids. The CDR3 nucleotides read TGTGCCAGTAGTACTTTTCCCGGGACACAGATCACAGATACGCAGTATTTT. Translation: CASSTFPGTQITDTQYF.

The CDR3 here is CASSERNRDFRTDTQYF. CDR3 nucleotide sequence: TGCGCCAGCAGTGAGCGAAACCGGGACTTCAGGACAGATACGCAGTATTTT. The chain is built from TRBV10-2 and TRBJ2-3, with D perhaps TRBD2 (6 bases). Germline V gene data show CDR1 as WSHSY and CDR2 as SAAADI. The CDR3 runs 17 residues. V was clipped by 2 bases and J by 3 bases, with 18 bases between them.

The chain has TRBV6-6 and TRBJ2-3; 8 nucleotides agree with TRBD1. Germline CDR1 reads MNHNY; CDR2 reads SVGAGI (reference sequence). V lost 4 bases to trimming and J lost 4 bases; unmatched junction nucleotides: 7. CDR3 length: 15 residues. CDR3 in amino acids: CASSFAGGMADTQYF. CDR3 DNA: TGTGCCAGCAGTTTTGCAGGGGGCATGGCAGATACGCAGTATTTT.

The chain recombines TRBV10-1 with TRBJ2-1, with 9 nucleotides matching TRBD2. In germline, CDR1 is WNHNN, CDR2 SYGVQD (reference sequence). V was pared by 5 bases and J by 7 bases, with 6 bases of the junction left unmatched. The CDR3 is 14 residues long. The CDR3 DNA is TGCGCCAGCAGTCCTAGCGGGGAAGCAAATGAGCAGTTCTTC. Its translation: CASSPSGEANEQFF.

The chain employs TRBV7-2 and TRBJ1-2, with D possibly TRBD1 on 6 matching bases. Germline CDR1 and CDR2: SGHTA and FQGNSA. The CDR3 is 14 residues long. V lost 5 bases, J lost 0 bases, and 10 bases lay in between. The CDR3 reads CASSRDTSNYGYTF. CDR3 nucleotide sequence: TGTGCCAGCAGCCGGGACACCTCTAACTATGGCTACACCTTC. The variable domain in full, completed from reference TRBV7-2 and TRBJ1-2, reads GAGVSQSPSNKVTEKGKDVELRCDPISGHTALYWYRQSLGQGLEFLIYFQGNSAPDKSGLPSDRFSAERTGGSVSTLTIQRTQQEDSAVYLCASSRDTSNYGYTFGSGTRLTVV.

The gene calls are TRBV9 and TRBJ2-5, with D tentatively TRBD2 (6 bases). The CDR3 has 15 amino acids. Germline V gives CDR1 SGDLS, CDR2 YYNGEE. V lost 0 bases and J lost 3, with 12 bases in between. The CDR3 DNA follows: TGTGCCAGCAGCGTAGTAGGAGGGGCAGAAGAGACCCAGTACTTC. Translation gives CASSVVGGAEETQYF.